The entry that follows covers one T cell receptor (beta chain) sequence. V lost 2 bases to trimming and J lost 6 bases, with 14 bases between them. The CDR3 has 15 amino acids. Per germline, CDR1 SGHVS and CDR2 FNYEAQ. Data came from immunoSEQ multiplex PCR; TCRdb stores just in-frame clones and leaves some out. The data hold over 30,000 clones, with approximately 90% observed a single time. The data were taken from a study of T cell changes during pregnancy in multiple sclerosis. The sequencing used CD8+ T cells from peripheral blood mononuclear cells, collected in the third trimester of pregnancy. This sequence joins TRBV7-6 and TRBJ2-1; D unresolved. The sequence derives from a female donor with multiple sclerosis, enrolled in a pregnancy study. The CDR3 DNA follows: TGTGCCAGCAGCTTAAGTTTCTCCCCAGGCAATGAGCAGTTCTTC. It encodes CASSLSFSPGNEQFF.